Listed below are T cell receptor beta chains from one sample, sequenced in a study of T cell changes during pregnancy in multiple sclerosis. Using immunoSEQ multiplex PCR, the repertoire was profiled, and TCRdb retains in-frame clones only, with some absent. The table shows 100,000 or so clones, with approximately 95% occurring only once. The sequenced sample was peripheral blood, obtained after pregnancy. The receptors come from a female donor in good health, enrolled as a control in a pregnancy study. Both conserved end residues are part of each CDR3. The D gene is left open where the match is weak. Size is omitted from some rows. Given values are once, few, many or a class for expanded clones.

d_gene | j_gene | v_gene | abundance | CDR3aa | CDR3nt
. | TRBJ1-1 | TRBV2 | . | CASSSPGTTNTEAFF | TGTGCCAGCAGTTCCCCCGGGACAACCAACACTGAAGCTTTCTTT
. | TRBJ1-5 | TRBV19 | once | CASSTQAYSNQPQHF | TGTGCCAGTAGTACCCAGGCGTATAGCAATCAGCCCCAGCATTTT
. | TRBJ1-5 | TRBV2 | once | CASSGGSADQPQHF | TGTGCCAGCAGTGGCGGCAGCGCAGATCAGCCCCAGCATTTT
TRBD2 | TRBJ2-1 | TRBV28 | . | CASSSRTSGYNEQFF | TGTGCCAGCAGTTCCCGGACTAGCGGTTACAATGAGCAGTTCTTC
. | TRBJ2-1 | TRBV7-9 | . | CASSPRSGALDEQFF | TGTGCCAGCAGTCCCCGCTCGGGAGCCTTGGATGAGCAGTTCTTC
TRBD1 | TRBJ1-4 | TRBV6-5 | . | CASSPGQGYEKLFF | TGTGCCAGCAGCCCGGGACAGGGATATGAAAAACTGTTTTTT
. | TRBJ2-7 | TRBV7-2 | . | CASSLAVEREQYF | TGTGCCAGCAGCTTAGCTGTCGAGCGGGAGCAGTACTTC
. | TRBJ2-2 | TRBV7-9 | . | CASSRGEGTGELFF | TGTGCCAGCAGCCGAGGCGAGGGTACCGGGGAGCTGTTTTTT
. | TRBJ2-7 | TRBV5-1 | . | CASSLAQASAYEQYF | TGCGCCAGCAGCTTGGCTCAGGCTAGCGCCTACGAGCAGTACTTC
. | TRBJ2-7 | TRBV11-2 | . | CASSLDIGGPYEQYF | TGTGCCAGCAGCTTAGATATCGGCGGGCCCTACGAGCAGTACTTC
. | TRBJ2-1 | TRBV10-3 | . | CAISRQIVDEQFF | TGTGCCATCAGTAGACAGATAGTGGATGAGCAGTTCTTC
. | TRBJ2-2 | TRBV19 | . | CASSIYGQANTGELFF | TGTGCCAGTAGTATATACGGACAAGCGAACACCGGGGAGCTGTTTTTT
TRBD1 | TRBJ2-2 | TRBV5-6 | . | CASSLRDRGRTGELFF | TGTGCCAGCAGCTTGCGAGACAGGGGTAGGACCGGGGAGCTGTTTTTT
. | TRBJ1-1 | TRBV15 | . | CATTILTENTEAFF | TGTGCCACCACCATTCTTACAGAGAACACTGAAGCTTTCTTT
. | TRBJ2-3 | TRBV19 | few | CASSIYPSTITDTQYF | TGTGCCAGTAGTATATATCCCTCTACTATCACAGATACGCAGTATTTT
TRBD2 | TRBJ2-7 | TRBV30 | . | CAWRRERGAYEQYF | TGTGCCTGGAGGAGGGAGCGGGGAGCCTACGAGCAGTACTTC
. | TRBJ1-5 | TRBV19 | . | CASSIAPGGRISNQPQHF | TGTGCCAGTAGTATAGCCCCAGGAGGCCGCATTAGCAATCAGCCCCAGCATTTT
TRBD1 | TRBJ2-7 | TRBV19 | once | CASSMQKGAYEQYF | TGTGCCAGTAGTATGCAGAAGGGGGCTTACGAGCAGTACTTC
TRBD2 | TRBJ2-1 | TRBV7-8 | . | CASSFPAGAVEQFF | TGTGCCAGCAGCTTCCCAGCGGGAGCGGTTGAGCAGTTCTTC
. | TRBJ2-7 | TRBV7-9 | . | CASSPSSTVKYEQYF | TGTGCCAGCAGCCCGTCTTCTACAGTGAAGTACGAGCAGTACTTC
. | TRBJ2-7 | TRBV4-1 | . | CASSHGLTYEQYF | TGCGCCAGCAGCCACGGACTAACCTACGAGCAGTACTTC
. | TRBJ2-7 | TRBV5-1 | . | CASSLGLVLDYEQYF | TGCGCCAGCAGCTTGGGACTAGTGCTGGACTACGAGCAGTACTTC
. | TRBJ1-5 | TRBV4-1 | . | CASSQVFVIPSNQPQHF | TGCGCCAGCAGCCAAGTGTTCGTAATTCCGAGCAATCAGCCCCAGCATTTT
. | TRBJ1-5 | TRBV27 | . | CASSLSSQSGQHF | TGTGCCAGCAGTTTATCCTCTCAGTCGGGGCAGCATTTT
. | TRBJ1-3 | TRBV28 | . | CASSRTGSGNTIYF | TGTGCCAGCAGTAGGACTGGGAGTGGAAACACCATATATTTT
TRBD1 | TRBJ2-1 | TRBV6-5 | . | CASRTGGRKEQFF | TGTGCCAGCAGGACAGGGGGGCGGAAGGAGCAGTTCTTC
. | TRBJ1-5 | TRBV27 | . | CASSFSRGGQPQHF | TGTGCCAGCAGTTTCTCCAGGGGTGGACAGCCCCAGCATTTT
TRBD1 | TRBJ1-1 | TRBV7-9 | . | CASSLDGQANTEAFF | TGTGCCAGCAGCTTAGACGGACAGGCGAACACTGAAGCTTTCTTT
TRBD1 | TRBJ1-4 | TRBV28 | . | CASSPRDRSLEKLFF | TGTGCCAGCAGTCCCCGGGACAGGTCTCTTGAAAAACTGTTTTTT
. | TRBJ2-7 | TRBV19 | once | CASSIATSRGHEQYF | TGTGCCAGTAGTATCGCGACTAGCAGGGGACACGAGCAGTACTTC
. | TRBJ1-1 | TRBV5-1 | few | CASSLGTGYMNTEAFF | TGCGCCAGCAGCTTGGGTACAGGGTACATGAACACTGAAGCTTTCTTT
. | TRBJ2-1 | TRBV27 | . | CASSWSGINEQFF | TGTGCCAGCAGTTGGTCAGGGATCAATGAGCAGTTCTTC
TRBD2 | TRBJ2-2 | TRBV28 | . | CASRLGGVNTGELFF | TGTGCCAGCAGATTGGGAGGGGTAAACACCGGGGAGCTGTTTTTT
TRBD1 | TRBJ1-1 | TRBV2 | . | CASSVIGGLDEAFF | TGTGCCAGCAGTGTTATAGGGGGCCTTGATGAAGCTTTCTTT
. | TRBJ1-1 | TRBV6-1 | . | CASSDQLNTEAFF | TGTGCCAGCAGTGACCAACTTAACACTGAAGCTTTCTTT
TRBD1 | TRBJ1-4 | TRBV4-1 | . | CASSQREGGQGEKLFF | TGCGCCAGCAGCCAAAGGGAAGGGGGCCAGGGGGAAAAACTGTTTTTT
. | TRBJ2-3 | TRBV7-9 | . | CASSSRIAEGGTDTQYF | TGTGCCAGCAGCTCCCGTATAGCGGAAGGTGGCACAGATACGCAGTATTTT
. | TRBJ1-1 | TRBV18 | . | CASSPRENTEAFF | TGTGCCAGCTCACCCAGGGAGAACACTGAAGCTTTCTTT
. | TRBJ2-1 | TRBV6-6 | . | CASSYSTGPTMKQFF | TGTGCCAGCAGTTACTCGACAGGCCCTACAATGAAGCAGTTCTTC
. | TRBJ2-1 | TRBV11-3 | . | CASSLDYRDEQFF | TGTGCCAGCAGCTTAGATTACAGGGATGAGCAGTTCTTC
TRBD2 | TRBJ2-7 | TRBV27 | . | CASKVAVAGGGNYEQYF | TGTGCCAGCAAAGTAGCTGTAGCGGGAGGGGGAAACTACGAGCAGTACTTC
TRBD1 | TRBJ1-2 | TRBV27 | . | CASSLRGQLPYGYTF | TGTGCCAGCAGTTTAAGGGGACAGCTTCCCTATGGCTACACCTTC
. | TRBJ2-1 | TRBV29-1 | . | CSVDEQGPYNEQFF | TGCAGCGTTGATGAACAGGGTCCCTACAATGAGCAGTTCTTC
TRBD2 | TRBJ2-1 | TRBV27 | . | CASSWSGTSSNNEQFF | TGTGCCAGCAGTTGGTCCGGGACTAGCAGTAACAATGAGCAGTTCTTC
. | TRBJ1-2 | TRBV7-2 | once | CASSLSGRRLYGYTF | TGTGCCAGCAGCTTAAGTGGGCGGAGGCTCTATGGCTACACCTTC
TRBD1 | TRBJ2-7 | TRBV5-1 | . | CASSGLTGERSEQYF | TGCGCCAGCAGCGGATTGACAGGGGAACGTAGCGAGCAGTACTTC
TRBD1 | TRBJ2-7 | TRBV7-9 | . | CASSSGPGDRRSYEQYF | TGTGCCAGCAGCTCCGGACCTGGGGACAGGCGGTCCTACGAGCAGTACTTC
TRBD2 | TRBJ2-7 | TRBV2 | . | CASSEAPSGGTYEQYF | TGTGCCAGCAGTGAAGCGCCTAGCGGGGGTACCTACGAGCAGTACTTC
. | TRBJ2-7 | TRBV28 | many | CASSKTGQLIYEQYF | TGTGCCAGCAGCAAGACAGGACAGCTCATATACGAGCAGTACTTC
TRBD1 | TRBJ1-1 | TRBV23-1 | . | CASSQCEGAMNTEAFF | TGCGCCAGCAGTCAATGCGAGGGGGCGATGAACACTGAAGCTTTCTTT